The rows below give T cell receptor beta chains drawn from one sample of a study of cytomegalovirus exposure and HLA in healthy donors. Some clones are missing from TCRdb's copy, which holds only in-frame ones; the method was immunoSEQ multiplex PCR. The sample has hundreds of thousands of clones, around nine tenths seen once; the top ten hold approximately 2%. Sample: PBMCs. All receptors derive from a woman between 18 and 29 years old in good health and CMV-seronegative. Each CDR3 is given with its conserved first and last residue. Each record gives: CDR3 protein, CDR3 DNA, D gene, J gene, V gene. D genes are given only for firm matches.

cdr3_aa: CSVGPRTAGYGYTF; cdr3_nt: TGCAGCGTAGGACCGCGGACTGCGGGCTATGGCTACACCTTC; d_call: .; j_call: TRBJ1-2; v_call: TRBV29-1
cdr3_aa: CASSPGVYYGYTF; cdr3_nt: TGTGCCAGCAGCCCAGGGGTTTACTATGGCTACACCTTC; d_call: .; j_call: TRBJ1-2; v_call: TRBV14
cdr3_aa: CASSLSGMNTEAFF; cdr3_nt: TGTGCCAGCAGCTTATCAGGGATGAACACTGAAGCTTTCTTT; d_call: .; j_call: TRBJ1-1; v_call: TRBV11-2
cdr3_aa: CASTDSDRVNGYTF; cdr3_nt: TGTGCCAGCACCGACTCTGACAGGGTAAATGGCTACACCTTC; d_call: TRBD1; j_call: TRBJ1-2; v_call: TRBV25-1
cdr3_aa: CSVKRTVMNTEAFF; cdr3_nt: TGCAGCGTAAAAAGGACAGTCATGAACACTGAAGCTTTCTTT; d_call: .; j_call: TRBJ1-1; v_call: TRBV29-1
cdr3_aa: CASSLTGAFTDTQYF; cdr3_nt: TGTGCCAGCAGCCTGACAGGGGCCTTCACAGATACGCAGTATTTT; d_call: TRBD1; j_call: TRBJ2-3; v_call: TRBV27
cdr3_aa: CASSLMGRGTGQPQHF; cdr3_nt: TGTGCCAGCAGCTTAATGGGACGCGGGACCGGTCAGCCCCAGCATTTT; d_call: .; j_call: TRBJ1-5; v_call: TRBV7-3
cdr3_aa: CASSVETGKSTDTQYF; cdr3_nt: TGTGCCAGCAGCGTAGAAACAGGGAAAAGCACAGATACGCAGTATTTT; d_call: .; j_call: TRBJ2-3; v_call: TRBV9
cdr3_aa: CASSTGTGRSYEQYF; cdr3_nt: TGTGCCAGCAGTACCGGGACAGGGAGGTCCTACGAGCAGTACTTC; d_call: TRBD1; j_call: TRBJ2-7; v_call: TRBV27
cdr3_aa: CASTGGGDTDTQYF; cdr3_nt: TGCGCCAGCACCGGCGGGGGGGACACAGATACGCAGTATTTT; d_call: TRBD2; j_call: TRBJ2-3; v_call: TRBV5-1
cdr3_aa: CATSRRAGAKGTGELFF; cdr3_nt: TGTGCCACCTCCCGAAGGGCGGGGGCAAAAGGGACCGGGGAGCTGTTTTTT; d_call: .; j_call: TRBJ2-2; v_call: TRBV27
cdr3_aa: CASSGLAGSGANVLTF; cdr3_nt: TGTGCCAGCAGTGGACTAGCGGGGTCTGGGGCCAACGTCCTGACTTTC; d_call: TRBD2; j_call: TRBJ2-6; v_call: TRBV6-1
cdr3_aa: CASSEVDRATYEQYF; cdr3_nt: TGTGCCAGCAGTGAAGTCGACAGGGCTACCTACGAGCAGTACTTC; d_call: TRBD1; j_call: TRBJ2-7; v_call: TRBV6-1